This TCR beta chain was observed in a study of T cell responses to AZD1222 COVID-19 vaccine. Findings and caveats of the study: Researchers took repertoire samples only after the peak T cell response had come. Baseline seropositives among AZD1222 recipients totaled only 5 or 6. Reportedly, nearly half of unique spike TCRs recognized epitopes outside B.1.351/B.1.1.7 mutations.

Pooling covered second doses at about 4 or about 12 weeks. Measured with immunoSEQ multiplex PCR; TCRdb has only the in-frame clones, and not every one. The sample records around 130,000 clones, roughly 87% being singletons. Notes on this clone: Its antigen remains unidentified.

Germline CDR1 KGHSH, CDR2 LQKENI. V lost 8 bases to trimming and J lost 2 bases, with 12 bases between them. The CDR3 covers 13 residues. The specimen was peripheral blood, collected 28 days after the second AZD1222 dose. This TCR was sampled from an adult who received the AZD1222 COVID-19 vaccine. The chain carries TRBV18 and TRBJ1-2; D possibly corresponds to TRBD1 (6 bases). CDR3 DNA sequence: TGTGCCAGCACCCTGGACAGAAACTATGGCTACACCTTC. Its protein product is CASTLDRNYGYTF.